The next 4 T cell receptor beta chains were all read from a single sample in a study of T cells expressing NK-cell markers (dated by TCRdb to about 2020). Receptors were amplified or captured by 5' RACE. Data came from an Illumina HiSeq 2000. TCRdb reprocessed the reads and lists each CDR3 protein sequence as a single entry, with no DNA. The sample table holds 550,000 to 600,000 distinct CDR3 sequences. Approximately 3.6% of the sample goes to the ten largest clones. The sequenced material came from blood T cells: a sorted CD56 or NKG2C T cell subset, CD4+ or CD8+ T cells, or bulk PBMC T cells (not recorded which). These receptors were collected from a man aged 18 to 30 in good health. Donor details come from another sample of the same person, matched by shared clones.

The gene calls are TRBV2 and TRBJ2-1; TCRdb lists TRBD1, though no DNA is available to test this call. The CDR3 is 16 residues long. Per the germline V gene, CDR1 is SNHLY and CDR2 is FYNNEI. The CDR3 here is CASIQIQGSLANEQFF.

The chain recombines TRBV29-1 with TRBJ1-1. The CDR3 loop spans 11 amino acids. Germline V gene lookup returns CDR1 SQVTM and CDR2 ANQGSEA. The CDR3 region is CSVGGRVVAFF.

The CDR3 spells CASSVGSTLTGELFF. This rearrangement joins TRBV7-9 to TRBJ2-2. Germline CDR1 SEHNR, CDR2 FQNEAQ (reference sequence). This CDR3 spans 15 amino acids.

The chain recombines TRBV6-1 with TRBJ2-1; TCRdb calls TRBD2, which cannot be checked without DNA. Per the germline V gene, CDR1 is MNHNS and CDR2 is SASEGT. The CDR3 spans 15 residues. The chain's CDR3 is CASRQSSGSTNEQFF.